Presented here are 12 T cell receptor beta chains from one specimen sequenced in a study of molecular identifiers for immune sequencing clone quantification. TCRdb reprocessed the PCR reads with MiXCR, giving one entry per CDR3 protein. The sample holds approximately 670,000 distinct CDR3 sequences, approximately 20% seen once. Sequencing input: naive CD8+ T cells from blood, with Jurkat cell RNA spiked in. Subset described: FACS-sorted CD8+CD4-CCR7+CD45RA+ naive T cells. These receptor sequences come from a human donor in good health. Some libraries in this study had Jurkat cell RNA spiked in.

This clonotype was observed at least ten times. The CDR3 DNA is TGTGCCACCAGTGATTTGTCTAGCGGGGGCGAGGTGCAGTTCTTC. Protein: CATSDLSSGGEVQFF. The rearrangement links TRBV24-1 to TRBJ2-1, with 10 positions matching TRBD2. The CDR3 sequence is 15 residues long. Germline V gene data show CDR1 as KGHDR and CDR2 as SFDVKD. J was trimmed by 12 bases and V by 0 bases; bases with no gene match: 7.

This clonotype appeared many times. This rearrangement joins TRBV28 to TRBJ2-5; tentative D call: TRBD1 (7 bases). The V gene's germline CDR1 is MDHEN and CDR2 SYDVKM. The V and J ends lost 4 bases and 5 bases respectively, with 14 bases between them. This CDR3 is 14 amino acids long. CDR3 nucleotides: TGTGCCAGCAGTTCCAGGGGGAGGATGGAGACCCAGTACTTC. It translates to CASSSRGRMETQYF.

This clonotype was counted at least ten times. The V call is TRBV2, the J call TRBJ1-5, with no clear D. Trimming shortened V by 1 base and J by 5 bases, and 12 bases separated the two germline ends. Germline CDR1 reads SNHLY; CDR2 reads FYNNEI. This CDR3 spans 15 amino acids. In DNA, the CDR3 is TGTGCCAGCAGTGAAGGGACCACTTCCTATCAGCCCCAGCATTTT. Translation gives CASSEGTTSYQPQHF.

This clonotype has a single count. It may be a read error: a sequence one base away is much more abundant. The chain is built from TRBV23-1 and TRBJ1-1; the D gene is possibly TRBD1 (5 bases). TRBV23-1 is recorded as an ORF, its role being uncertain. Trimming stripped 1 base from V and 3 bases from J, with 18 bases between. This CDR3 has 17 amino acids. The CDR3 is CASSQCNGRAGDTEAFF. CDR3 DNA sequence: TGCGCCAGCAGTCAATGTAACGGCAGGGCGGGGGACACTGAAGCTTTCTTT.

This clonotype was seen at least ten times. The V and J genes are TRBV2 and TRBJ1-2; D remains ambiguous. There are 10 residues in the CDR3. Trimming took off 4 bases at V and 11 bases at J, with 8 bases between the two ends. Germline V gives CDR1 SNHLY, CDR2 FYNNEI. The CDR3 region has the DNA TGTGCCAGCAGTGCGGACTGGTACACCTTC. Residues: CASSADWYTF.

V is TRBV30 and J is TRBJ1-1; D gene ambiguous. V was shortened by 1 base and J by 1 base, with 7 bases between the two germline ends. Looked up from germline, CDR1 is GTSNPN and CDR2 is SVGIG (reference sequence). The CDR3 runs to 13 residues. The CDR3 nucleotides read TGTGCCTGGAGTGCCGAATGGAACACTGAAGCTTTCTTT. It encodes CAWSAEWNTEAFF. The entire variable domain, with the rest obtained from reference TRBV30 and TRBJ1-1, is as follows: SQTIHQWPATLVQPVGSPLSLECTVEGTSNPNLYWYRQAAGRGLQLLFYSVGIGQISSEVPQNLSASRPQDRQFILSSKKLLLSDSGFYLCAWSAEWNTEAFFGQGTRLTVV.

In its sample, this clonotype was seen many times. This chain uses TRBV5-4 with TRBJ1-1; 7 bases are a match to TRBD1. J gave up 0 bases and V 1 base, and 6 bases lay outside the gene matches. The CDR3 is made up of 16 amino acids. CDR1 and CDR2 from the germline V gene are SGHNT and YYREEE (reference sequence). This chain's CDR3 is CASSLSAGGLNTEAFF. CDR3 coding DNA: TGTGCCAGCAGCTTGAGTGCAGGGGGGCTGAACACTGAAGCTTTCTTT.

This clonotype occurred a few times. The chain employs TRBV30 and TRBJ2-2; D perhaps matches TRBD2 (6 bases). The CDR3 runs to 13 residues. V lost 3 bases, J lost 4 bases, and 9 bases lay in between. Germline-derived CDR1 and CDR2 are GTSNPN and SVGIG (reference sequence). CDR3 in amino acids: CAWRGTFTGELFF. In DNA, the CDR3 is TGTGCCTGGAGGGGGACTTTCACCGGGGAGCTGTTTTTT.

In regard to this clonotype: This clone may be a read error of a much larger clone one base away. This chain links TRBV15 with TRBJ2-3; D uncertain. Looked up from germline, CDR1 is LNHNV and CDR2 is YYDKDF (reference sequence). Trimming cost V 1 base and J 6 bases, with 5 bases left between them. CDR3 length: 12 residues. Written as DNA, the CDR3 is TGTGCCACCAGCAGAGCGTCGGATACGCAGTATTTT. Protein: CATSRASDTQYF.

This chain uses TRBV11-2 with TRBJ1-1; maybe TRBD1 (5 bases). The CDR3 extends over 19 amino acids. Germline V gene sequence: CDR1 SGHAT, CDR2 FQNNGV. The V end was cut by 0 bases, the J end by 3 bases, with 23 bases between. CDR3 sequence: CASSLDGFRAVVSDTEAFF. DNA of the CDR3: TGTGCCAGCAGCTTAGACGGCTTCAGGGCTGTTGTGTCGGACACTGAAGCTTTCTTT.

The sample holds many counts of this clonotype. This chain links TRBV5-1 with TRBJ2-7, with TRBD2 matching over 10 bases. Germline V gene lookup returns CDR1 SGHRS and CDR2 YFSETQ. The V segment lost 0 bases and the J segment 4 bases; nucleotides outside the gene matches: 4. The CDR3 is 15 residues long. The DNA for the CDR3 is TGCGCCAGCAGCTTGGAGCGGGAGGGCCAGTACGAGCAGTACTTC. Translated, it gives CASSLEREGQYEQYF.

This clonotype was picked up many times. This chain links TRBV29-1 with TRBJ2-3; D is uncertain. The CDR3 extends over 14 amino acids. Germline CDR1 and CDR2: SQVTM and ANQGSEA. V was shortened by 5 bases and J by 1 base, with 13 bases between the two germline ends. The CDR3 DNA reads TGCAGCGTTACGTCGTCCTCGGGCACAGATACGCAGTATTTT. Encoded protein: CSVTSSSGTDTQYF.